This T cell receptor (beta chain) is drawn from a study of blood T cell repertoires in COVID-19. Trimming shortened V by 7 bases and J by 9 bases, and 22 bases separated the two germline ends. The length of the CDR3 is 15 residues. Germline V CDR1 and CDR2: MNHNY, SVGAGI (reference sequence). In the original analysis: Counts of nucleated cells, estimated from reference gene primer amplification, were obtained. Sequenced by immunoSEQ multiplex PCR; TCRdb stores in-frame clones only, minus some. That table supplies the V and J calls and clone size; D and trimming were determined from the DNA. The sample has some 210,000 clones; about 86% are singletons.

Sequenced: peripheral blood. The TCR sequence derives from a man aged 50-60 years with active or convalescent COVID-19. The chain links TRBV6-6 to TRBJ1-5; TRBD1 is a possible D gene (5 bases). The CDR3 DNA sequence: TGTGCCAGCACTCTCGGGACCCCGGAGGGTCGGCCCCAGCATTTT. Amino acids: CASTLGTPEGRPQHF.